A single sample is the source of the 16 T cell receptor beta chains below, sequenced in a study of regulatory T cells in long-lasting Graves disease. The time point denotes: newly diagnosed GD, antithyroid drugs for less than 3 months. RNA from PBMCs was the source of the TCR library. HTBI primers from iRepertoire and Arm-PCR of CDR3 regions yielded the TCR beta libraries. One entry per CDR3 protein results from TCRdb running MiXCR on the multiplex PCR reads. The table includes 500,000 to 700,000 distinct CDR3 sequences, 16% detected once. This sample was also put to use in a study of T cells in Graves' hyperthyroidism and ophthalmopathy.

This sample comprised peripheral blood mononuclear cells (PBMCs), obtained at new diagnosis, from a patient treated with antithyroid drugs. Every receptor here comes from a woman between 25 and 40 years old with Graves disease.

This clonotype was recorded many times. The V and J genes are TRBV2 and TRBJ1-1; D is uncertain. In germline, CDR1 is SNHLY, CDR2 FYNNEI. V was clipped by 7 bases and J by 4 bases, with 10 bases between them. This CDR3 contains 12 residues. CDR3 coding DNA: TGTGCCAGCAAAAGGGATTCCACTGAAGCTTTCTTT. Its protein product is CASKRDSTEAFF.

This clonotype showed up many times. This chain links TRBV5-1 with TRBJ2-1; 11 nucleotides match TRBD2. The CDR3 is made up of 16 amino acids. After removal of 7 bases from V and 10 bases from J, the junction contained 16 bases not matched to a gene. The germline V gene has CDR1 SGHRS and CDR2 YFSETQ. CDR3: CASQPAFSGRVEEQFF. CDR3 nucleotides: TGCGCCAGCCAGCCGGCTTTTAGCGGGAGGGTAGAGGAGCAGTTCTTC.

The chain recombines TRBV4-1 with TRBJ2-1; 7 nucleotides align to TRBD2. Trimming cost V 1 base and J 8 bases; bases outside gene matches: 17. Germline V gene lookup returns CDR1 MGHRA and CDR2 YSYEKL. This CDR3 has 18 residues. CDR3 in DNA: TGCGCCAGCAGCCAAGTCGTGGTCGGGCTAGCGAGCGGGGATGAGCAGTTCTTC. This encodes CASSQVVVGLASGDEQFF.

This clonotype was detected ten times or more. The V call is TRBV11-2, the J call TRBJ2-3; the D is unclear. This CDR3 spans 15 amino acids. Trimming pared 0 bases from V and 2 bases from J, leaving 9 bases between. The germline V gene encodes CDR1 SGHAT and CDR2 FQNNGV. CDR3 protein: CASSLEGYYTDTQYF. As DNA, the CDR3 is TGTGCCAGCAGCTTAGAGGGGTACTACACAGATACGCAGTATTTT.

This chain links TRBV5-1 with TRBJ2-5; tentative D call: TRBD2 (6 bases). The CDR3 runs 13 residues. The germline V gene has CDR1 SGHRS and CDR2 YFSETQ. Trimming removed 4 bases from V and 7 bases from J, with 14 bases in between. CDR3 loop: CASSAGRTLTQYF. The CDR3 DNA reads TGCGCCAGCAGCGCGGGACGGACCTTGACCCAGTACTTC. Full variable domain (remainder filled in from reference TRBV5-1 and TRBJ2-5): KAGVTQTPRYLIKTRGQQVTLSCSPISGHRSVSWYQQTPGQGLQFLFEYFSETQRNKGNFPGRFSGRQFSNSRSEMNVSTLELGDSALYLCASSAGRTLTQYFGPGTRLLVL.

The chain recombines TRBV19 with TRBJ1-2, with 9 bases fitting TRBD1. CDR3 size: 15 residues. J gave up 1 base and V 6 bases, and 6 bases lay outside the gene matches. The germline V gene encodes CDR1 LNHDA and CDR2 SQIVND (reference sequence). The CDR3 DNA reads as TGTGCCAGTAGGGCTCCGGACAGGGGTAACTATGGCTACACCTTC. As protein: CASRAPDRGNYGYTF. The variable domain in full, completed from reference TRBV19 and TRBJ1-2, reads DGGITQSPKYLFRKEGQNVTLSCEQNLNHDAMYWYRQDPGQGLRLIYYSQIVNDFQKGDIAEGYSVSREKKESFPLTVTSAQKNPTAFYLCASRAPDRGNYGYTFGSGTRLTVV.

This clonotype has ten or more counts. The J gene is TRBJ2-1, the V gene TRBV28; D remains unclear. From germline, CDR1 is MDHEN and CDR2 SYDVKM. V dropped 6 bases and J dropped 9 bases, with 15 bases sitting between them. This CDR3 is built from 13 residues. The CDR3 spells CASSFRSLGEQFF. The CDR3 DNA follows: TGTGCCAGCAGCTTTCGTAGTTTGGGTGAGCAGTTCTTC.

The chain uses TRBV19 and TRBJ2-7; no definite D call. Trimming removed 6 bases from V and 7 bases from J, with 16 bases in between. Per germline, CDR1 LNHDA and CDR2 SQIVND (reference sequence). This CDR3 spans 13 amino acids. CDR3 in amino acids: CASSSNLGVEQYF. DNA for the CDR3: TGTGCCAGTAGCTCGAACCTCGGTGTGGAGCAGTACTTC. Variable domain in full (rest from reference TRBV19 and TRBJ2-7): DGGITQSPKYLFRKEGQNVTLSCEQNLNHDAMYWYRQDPGQGLRLIYYSQIVNDFQKGDIAEGYSVSREKKESFPLTVTSAQKNPTAFYLCASSSNLGVEQYFGPGTRLTVT.

J is TRBJ2-7 and V is TRBV25-1; a possible D gene is TRBD2 (6 bases). CDR1 and CDR2 from the germline V gene are MGHDK and SYGVNS. V was pared by 3 bases and J by 6 bases, with 12 bases between. The CDR3 runs 13 residues. As DNA, the CDR3 is TGTGCCAGCAGTGAGGGACTCCTGAGCGAGCAGTACTTC. Translated, it gives CASSEGLLSEQYF.

The chain recombines TRBV7-3 with TRBJ2-4, with TRBD1 as a possible D gene (6 bases). Trimming pared 0 bases from V and 1 base from J, leaving 16 bases between. This CDR3 spans 18 amino acids. Per germline, CDR1 SGHTA and CDR2 FQGTGA. In DNA, the CDR3 is TGTGCCAGCAGCTTAACCCCCTCATCGGACAGCGCCAAAAACATTCAGTACTTC. It encodes CASSLTPSSDSAKNIQYF.

In this sample, this clonotype turned up many times. The rearrangement uses TRBV25-1 and TRBJ2-2, with a weak D call TRBD1 (5 bases). This CDR3 has 18 amino acids. V was trimmed by 2 bases and J by 0 bases, leaving 16 bases between them. The germline CDR1 and CDR2 sequences are MGHDK and SYGVNS. The CDR3: CASSETRDTFSNTGELFF. DNA for the CDR3: TGTGCCAGCAGTGAAACCAGGGATACCTTTTCGAACACCGGGGAGCTGTTTTTT.

This clonotype was counted between two and nine times. The V call is TRBV10-3, the J call TRBJ2-4, with D possibly being TRBD1 (7 bases). Deletions cut 4 bases from V and 8 bases from J, with 15 bases between. There are 14 residues in the CDR3. Germline V gene data show CDR1 as ENHRY and CDR2 as SYGVKD. This CDR3 reads CAISGGGQAHIQYF. CDR3 nucleotide sequence: TGTGCCATCAGTGGGGGAGGACAGGCCCACATTCAGTACTTC.

Only a few counts were recorded for this clonotype. This chain joins TRBV7-9 and TRBJ2-7; 10 positions agree with TRBD1. Trimming took 5 bases from V and 3 from J; bases not matched to a gene: 10. CDR1 SEHNR and CDR2 FQNEAQ come from the germline V gene (reference sequence). The CDR3 runs 16 residues. The CDR3 region has the DNA TGTGCCAGCAGCCTACTCCCATGGACAGGGGGCTACGAGCAGTACTTC. Amino acids: CASSLLPWTGGYEQYF.

This clonotype showed up just a few times. This chain links TRBV20-1 with TRBJ2-7, with D perhaps TRBD1 (5 bases). V was cut by 6 bases and J by 3 bases, with 18 bases left in between. CDR1 and CDR2 from the germline V gene are DFQATT and SNEGSKA (reference sequence). The CDR3 runs 14 residues. CDR3 residues: CSASGGALDYEQYF. CDR3 coding DNA: TGCAGTGCCAGTGGTGGGGCATTGGACTACGAGCAGTACTTC.

This chain joins TRBV20-1 and TRBJ1-2, with a tentative D call TRBD1 (5 bases). CDR1 is DFQATT, CDR2 SNEGSKA, per germline (reference sequence). This CDR3 spans 16 amino acids. V was pared by 3 bases and J by 1 base, with 18 bases between. DNA for the CDR3: TGCAGTGCTAGCAGGGCAGCGGTTACCCTTAACTATGGCTACACCTTC. It yields the protein CSASRAAVTLNYGYTF.

This clonotype was found many times. This chain connects TRBV19 to TRBJ2-1; TRBD2 might be the D (6 bases). Per germline, CDR1 LNHDA and CDR2 SQIVND (reference sequence). Trimming pared 3 bases from V and 6 bases from J, leaving 18 bases between. The CDR3 is made up of 16 amino acids. The CDR3 loop reads CASSIFGSTVSNEQFF. Written as DNA, the CDR3 is TGTGCCAGTAGTATCTTCGGGAGTACGGTCTCCAATGAGCAGTTCTTC.